The 10 T cell receptor beta chains below were found in one sample sequenced in a study of T cell changes during pregnancy in multiple sclerosis. The protocol was immunoSEQ multiplex PCR, while the TCRdb copy is restricted to in-frame clones and leaves out a portion. Among around 64,000 clones, about 93% were seen once, and the ten largest hold under 0.35%. The sample here was CD4+ T cells from peripheral blood mononuclear cells, taken after pregnancy. The receptors come from a female donor with multiple sclerosis, enrolled in a pregnancy study.

This rearrangement joins TRBV9 to TRBJ2-5; the match to TRBD2 covers 10 bases. J lost 5 bases, V lost 4 bases, and 8 bases had no gene match. This CDR3 spans 15 amino acids. Germline-derived CDR1 and CDR2 are SGDLS and YYNGEE. Written as DNA, the CDR3 is TGTGCCAGCAGCATAAGCGGGGGGGCCTGGGAGACCCAGTACTTC. Its protein is CASSISGGAWETQYF.

The chain employs TRBV10-3 and TRBJ2-3; 13 bases line up with TRBD2. J was trimmed by 6 bases and V by 5 bases; bases with no gene match: 8. Per germline, CDR1 ENHRY and CDR2 SYGVKD. The CDR3 has 16 amino acids. The CDR3 is CAISLLAGGRRDTQYF. The CDR3 DNA is TGTGCCATCAGTTTACTAGCGGGGGGGCGGCGTGATACGCAGTATTTT.

The count of this clone is one. The chain employs TRBV5-6 and TRBJ1-1; D perhaps matches TRBD1 (6 bases). CDR3 length: 15 residues. Trimming removed 0 bases at V and 1 base at J, with 10 bases between. CDR1 and CDR2 (germline): SGHDT, YYEEEE. The CDR3 DNA is TGTGCCAGCAGCTTGGTAAGGGGGTCGAACACTGAAGCTTTCTTT. Translation: CASSLVRGSNTEAFF.

The V gene is TRBV27, the J gene TRBJ1-4; 11 nucleotides align to TRBD1. V was clipped by 6 bases and J by 4 bases; unmatched bases: 7. CDR3 length: 16 residues. Germline V gene sequence: CDR1 MNHEY, CDR2 SMNVEV (reference sequence). DNA of the CDR3: TGTGCCAGCAGGAGGGGGACAGGGGGTTATAATGAAAAACTGTTTTTT. Translating gives CASRRGTGGYNEKLFF.

The chain combines TRBV5-6 with TRBJ1-1, with TRBD1 matching 7 bases. The CDR3 has 15 residues. Germline lookup yields CDR1 SGHDT and CDR2 YYEEEE. V lost 2 bases and J lost 4; bases outside the gene matches: 8. The CDR3: CASSLRRGPGTEAFF. CDR3 nucleotide sequence: TGTGCCAGCAGCTTAAGGAGGGGGCCGGGCACTGAAGCTTTCTTT.

CDR3 sequence (DNA): TGTGCCAGCAGTTTCCCCGGCGGGGAGCTGTTTTTT. Translating it yields CASSFPGGELFF. The gene calls are TRBV27 and TRBJ2-2, with no clear D. The CDR3 contains 12 residues. The ends were cut back, 3 bases at V and 7 bases at J, with 6 bases in the middle. Germline CDR1 reads MNHEY; CDR2 reads SMNVEV (reference sequence).

This clone was counted ten times or more. The chain employs TRBV19 and TRBJ1-1, with no clear D. The V end was cut by 3 bases, the J end by 4 bases, with 12 bases between. The V gene's germline CDR1 is LNHDA and CDR2 SQIVND (reference sequence). CDR3 length: 14 amino acids. DNA of the CDR3: TGTGCCAGTAGTATGAGCGTCGCGGGCACTGAAGCTTTCTTT. Residues: CASSMSVAGTEAFF.

The chain links TRBV2 to TRBJ1-3; 7 bases are shared with TRBD1. The V gene end was trimmed by 6 bases and the J gene end by 1 base; junction bases not matched to a gene: 3. The CDR3 extends over 14 amino acids. From germline, CDR1 is SNHLY and CDR2 FYNNEI. CDR3: CASRLQGSGNTIYF. The CDR3 bases are TGTGCCAGCAGGTTACAGGGGTCTGGAAACACCATATATTTT.

The V and J genes are TRBV6-1 and TRBJ1-1; TRBD1 aligns across 7 bases. The CDR3 loop spans 15 amino acids. The V gene's germline CDR1 is MNHNS and CDR2 SASEGT. V shed 4 bases and J 5 bases; nucleotides not matched to a gene: 10. CDR3 sequence (DNA): TGTGCCAGCAGTGGTCACAGGGGCGATGGGACTGAAGCTTTCTTT. Translated, it gives CASSGHRGDGTEAFF.

V gene TRBV7-9 combines with J gene TRBJ1-1; 9 bases match TRBD1. The CDR3 contains 16 residues. The germline CDR1 and CDR2 sequences are SEHNR and FQNEAQ (reference sequence). With 5 bases clipped from V and 5 bases from J, the junction kept 12 bases outside the gene matches. The CDR3 region has the DNA TGTGCCAGCAGCCCCTTTCCGGGACAGGGACCTACTGAAGCTTTCTTT. Translating it yields CASSPFPGQGPTEAFF.